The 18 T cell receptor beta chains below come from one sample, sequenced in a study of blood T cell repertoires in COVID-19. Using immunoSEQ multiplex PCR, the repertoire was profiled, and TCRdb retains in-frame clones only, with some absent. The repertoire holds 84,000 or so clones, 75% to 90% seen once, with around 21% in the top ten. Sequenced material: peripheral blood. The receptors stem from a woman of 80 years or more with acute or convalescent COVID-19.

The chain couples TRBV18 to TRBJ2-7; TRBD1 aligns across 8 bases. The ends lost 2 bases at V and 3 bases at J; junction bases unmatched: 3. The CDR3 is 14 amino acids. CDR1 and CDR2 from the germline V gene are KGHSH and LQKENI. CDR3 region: CASSPAGQGYEQYF. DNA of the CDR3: TGTGCCAGCTCACCAGCAGGACAGGGCTACGAGCAGTACTTC.

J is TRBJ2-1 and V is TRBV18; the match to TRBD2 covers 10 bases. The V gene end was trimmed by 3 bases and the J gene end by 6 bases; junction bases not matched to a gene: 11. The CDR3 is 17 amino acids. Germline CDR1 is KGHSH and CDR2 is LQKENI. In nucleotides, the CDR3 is TGTGCCAGCTCACCTTTAGCGGGAGGAGGATACGGCAATGAGCAGTTCTTC. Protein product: CASSPLAGGGYGNEQFF. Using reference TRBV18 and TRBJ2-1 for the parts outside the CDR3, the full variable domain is NAGVMQNPRHLVRRRGQEARLRCSPMKGHSHVYWYRQLPEEGLKFMVYLQKENIIDESGMPKERFSAEFPKEGPSILRIQQVVRGDSAAYFCASSPLAGGGYGNEQFFGPGTRLTVL.

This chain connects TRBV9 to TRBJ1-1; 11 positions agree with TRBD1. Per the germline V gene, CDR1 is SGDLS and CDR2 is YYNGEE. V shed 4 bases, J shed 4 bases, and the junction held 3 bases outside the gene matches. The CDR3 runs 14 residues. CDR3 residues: CASSPDRGLTEAFF. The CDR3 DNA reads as TGTGCCAGCAGCCCGGACAGGGGGCTCACTGAAGCTTTCTTT. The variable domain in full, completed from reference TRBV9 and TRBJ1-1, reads DSGVTQTPKHLITATGQRVTLRCSPRSGDLSVYWYQQSLDQGLQFLIQYYNGEERAKGNILERFSAQQFPDLHSELNLSSLELGDSALYFCASSPDRGLTEAFFGQGTRLTVV.

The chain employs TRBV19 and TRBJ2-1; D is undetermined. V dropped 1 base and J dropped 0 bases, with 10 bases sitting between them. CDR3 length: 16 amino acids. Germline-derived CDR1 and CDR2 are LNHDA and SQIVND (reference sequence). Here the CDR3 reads CASSIVAFSSYNEQFF. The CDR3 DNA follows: TGTGCCAGTAGTATAGTAGCTTTTAGCTCCTACAATGAGCAGTTCTTC. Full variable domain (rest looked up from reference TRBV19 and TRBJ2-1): DGGITQSPKYLFRKEGQNVTLSCEQNLNHDAMYWYRQDPGQGLRLIYYSQIVNDFQKGDIAEGYSVSREKKESFPLTVTSAQKNPTAFYLCASSIVAFSSYNEQFFGPGTRLTVL.

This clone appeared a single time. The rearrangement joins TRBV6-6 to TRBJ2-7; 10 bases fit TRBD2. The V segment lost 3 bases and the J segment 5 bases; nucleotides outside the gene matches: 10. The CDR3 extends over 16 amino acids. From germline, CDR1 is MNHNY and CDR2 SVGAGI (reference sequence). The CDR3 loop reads CASSYKGLAFGDEQYF. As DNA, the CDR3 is TGTGCCAGCAGTTATAAGGGACTAGCGTTCGGTGACGAGCAGTACTTC.

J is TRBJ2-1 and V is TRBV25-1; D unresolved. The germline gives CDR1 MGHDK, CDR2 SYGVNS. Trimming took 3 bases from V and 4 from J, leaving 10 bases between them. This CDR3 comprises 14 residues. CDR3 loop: CASSDPAIYNEQFF. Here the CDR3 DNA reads TGTGCCAGCAGTGATCCAGCGATTTACAATGAGCAGTTCTTC.

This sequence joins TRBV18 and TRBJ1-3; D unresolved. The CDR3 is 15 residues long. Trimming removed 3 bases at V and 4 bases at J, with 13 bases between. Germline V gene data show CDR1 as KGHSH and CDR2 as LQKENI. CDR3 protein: CASSPTGVRGNTIYF. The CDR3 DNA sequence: TGTGCCAGCTCACCGACGGGAGTGAGGGGAAACACCATATATTTT.

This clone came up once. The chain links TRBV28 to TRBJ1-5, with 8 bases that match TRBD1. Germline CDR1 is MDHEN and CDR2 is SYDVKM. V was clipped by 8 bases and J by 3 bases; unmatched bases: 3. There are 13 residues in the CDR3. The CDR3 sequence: CASWDRLNQPQHF. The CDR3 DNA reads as TGTGCCAGCTGGGACAGGCTCAATCAGCCCCAGCATTTT.

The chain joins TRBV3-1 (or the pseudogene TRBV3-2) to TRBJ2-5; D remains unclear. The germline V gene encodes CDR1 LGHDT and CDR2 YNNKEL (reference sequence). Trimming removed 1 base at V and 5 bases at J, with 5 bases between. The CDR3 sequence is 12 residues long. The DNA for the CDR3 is TGTGCCAGCAGCCAAGTAGTGGAGACCCAGTACTTC. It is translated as CASSQVVETQYF.

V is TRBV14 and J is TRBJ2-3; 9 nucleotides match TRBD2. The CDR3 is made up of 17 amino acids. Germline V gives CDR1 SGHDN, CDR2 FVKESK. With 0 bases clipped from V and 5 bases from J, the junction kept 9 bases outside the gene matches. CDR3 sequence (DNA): TGTGCCAGCAGCCAAGAGGTCTTAGCGGGAGCGGGAGATACGCAGTATTTT. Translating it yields CASSQEVLAGAGDTQYF.

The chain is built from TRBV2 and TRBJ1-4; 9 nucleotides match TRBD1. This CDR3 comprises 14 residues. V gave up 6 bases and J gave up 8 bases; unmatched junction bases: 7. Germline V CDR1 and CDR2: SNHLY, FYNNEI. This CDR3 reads CASRWTGAAEKLFF. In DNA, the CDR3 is TGTGCCAGCAGGTGGACAGGGGCTGCAGAAAAACTGTTTTTT.

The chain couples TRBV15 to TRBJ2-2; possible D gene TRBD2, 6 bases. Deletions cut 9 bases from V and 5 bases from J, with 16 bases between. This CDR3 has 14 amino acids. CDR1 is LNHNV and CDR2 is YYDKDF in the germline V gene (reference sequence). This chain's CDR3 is CATNRDFVTGELFF. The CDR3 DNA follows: TGTGCCACAAACCGGGACTTCGTAACCGGGGAGCTGTTTTTT.

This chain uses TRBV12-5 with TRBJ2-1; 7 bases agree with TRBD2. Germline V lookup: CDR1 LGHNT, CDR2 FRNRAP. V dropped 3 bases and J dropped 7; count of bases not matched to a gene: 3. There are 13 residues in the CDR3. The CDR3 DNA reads TGTGCTAGTGGTTTAAGGGAGGGGAATGAGCAGTTCTTC. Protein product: CASGLREGNEQFF.

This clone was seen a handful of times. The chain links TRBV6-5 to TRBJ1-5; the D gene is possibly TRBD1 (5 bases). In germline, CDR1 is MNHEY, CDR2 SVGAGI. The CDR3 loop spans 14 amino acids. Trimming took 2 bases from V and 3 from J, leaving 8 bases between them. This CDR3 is CASSYRQTNQPQHF. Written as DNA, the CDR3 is TGTGCCAGCAGTTACAGACAGACCAATCAGCCCCAGCATTTT.

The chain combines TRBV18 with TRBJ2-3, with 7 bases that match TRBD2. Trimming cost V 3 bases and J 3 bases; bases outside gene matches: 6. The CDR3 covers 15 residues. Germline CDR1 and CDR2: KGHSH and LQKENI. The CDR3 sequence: CASSPLSGVTDTQYF. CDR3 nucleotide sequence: TGTGCCAGCTCACCTCTCAGCGGGGTAACAGATACGCAGTATTTT.

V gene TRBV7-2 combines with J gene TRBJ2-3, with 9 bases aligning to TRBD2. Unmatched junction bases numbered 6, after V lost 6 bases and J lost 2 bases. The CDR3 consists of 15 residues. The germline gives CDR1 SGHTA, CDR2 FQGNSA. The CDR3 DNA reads TGTGCCAGCAGTCCCGGGACTAGCAACACAGATACGCAGTATTTT. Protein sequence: CASSPGTSNTDTQYF.

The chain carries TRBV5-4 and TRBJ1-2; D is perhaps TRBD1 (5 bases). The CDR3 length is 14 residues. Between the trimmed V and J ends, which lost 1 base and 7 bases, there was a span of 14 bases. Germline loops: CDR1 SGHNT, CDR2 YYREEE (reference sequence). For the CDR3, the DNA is TGTGCCAGCAGCTTGTGGGGAGGGGAGTCTGGCTACACCTTC. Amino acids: CASSLWGGESGYTF.

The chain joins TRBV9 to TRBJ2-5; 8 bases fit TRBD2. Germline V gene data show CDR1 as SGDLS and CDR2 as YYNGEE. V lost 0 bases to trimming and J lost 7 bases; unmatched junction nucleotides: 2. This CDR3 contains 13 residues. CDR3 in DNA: TGTGCCAGCAGCGTAGATGGACTAGCGACCCAGTACTTC. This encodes CASSVDGLATQYF. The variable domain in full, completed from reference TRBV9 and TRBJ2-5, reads DSGVTQTPKHLITATGQRVTLRCSPRSGDLSVYWYQQSLDQGLQFLIQYYNGEERAKGNILERFSAQQFPDLHSELNLSSLELGDSALYFCASSVDGLATQYFGPGTRLLVL.